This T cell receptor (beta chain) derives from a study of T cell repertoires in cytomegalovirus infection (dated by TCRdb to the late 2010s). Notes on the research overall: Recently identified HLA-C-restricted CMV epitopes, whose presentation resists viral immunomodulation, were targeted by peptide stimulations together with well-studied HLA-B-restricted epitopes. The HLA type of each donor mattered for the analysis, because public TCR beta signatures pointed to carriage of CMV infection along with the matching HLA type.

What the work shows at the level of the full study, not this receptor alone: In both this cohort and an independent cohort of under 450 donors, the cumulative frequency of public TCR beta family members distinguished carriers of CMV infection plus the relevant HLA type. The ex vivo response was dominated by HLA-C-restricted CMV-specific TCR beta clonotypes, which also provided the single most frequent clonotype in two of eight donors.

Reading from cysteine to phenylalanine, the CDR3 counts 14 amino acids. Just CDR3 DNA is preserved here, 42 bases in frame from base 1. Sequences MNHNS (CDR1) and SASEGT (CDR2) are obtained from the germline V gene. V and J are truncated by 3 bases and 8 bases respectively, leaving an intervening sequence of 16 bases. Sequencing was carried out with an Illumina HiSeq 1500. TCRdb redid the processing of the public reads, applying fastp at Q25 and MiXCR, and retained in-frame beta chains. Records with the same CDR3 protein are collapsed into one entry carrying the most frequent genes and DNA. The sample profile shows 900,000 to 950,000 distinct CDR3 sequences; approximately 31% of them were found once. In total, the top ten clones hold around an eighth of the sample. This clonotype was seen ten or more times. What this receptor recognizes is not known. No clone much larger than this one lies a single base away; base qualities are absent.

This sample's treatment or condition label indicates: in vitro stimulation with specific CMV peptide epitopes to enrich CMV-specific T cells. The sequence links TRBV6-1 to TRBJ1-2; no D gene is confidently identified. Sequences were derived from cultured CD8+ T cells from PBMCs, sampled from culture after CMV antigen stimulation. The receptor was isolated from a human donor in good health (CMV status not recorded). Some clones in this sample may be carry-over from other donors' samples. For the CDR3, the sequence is CASSDSNSLTGYTF. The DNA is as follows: TGTGCCAGCAGTGACAGTAACTCCCTTACGGGCTACACCTTC.